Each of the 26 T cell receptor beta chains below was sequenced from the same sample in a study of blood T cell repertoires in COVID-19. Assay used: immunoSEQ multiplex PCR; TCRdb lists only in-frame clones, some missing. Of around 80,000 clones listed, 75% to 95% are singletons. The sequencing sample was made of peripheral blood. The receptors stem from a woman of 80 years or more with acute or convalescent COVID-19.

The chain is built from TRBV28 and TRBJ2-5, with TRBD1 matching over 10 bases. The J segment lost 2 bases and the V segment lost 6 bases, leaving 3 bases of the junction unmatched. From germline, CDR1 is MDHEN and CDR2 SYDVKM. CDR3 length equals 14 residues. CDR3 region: CASRRDRGQETQYF. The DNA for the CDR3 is TGTGCCAGCAGGCGGGACAGGGGACAAGAGACCCAGTACTTC.

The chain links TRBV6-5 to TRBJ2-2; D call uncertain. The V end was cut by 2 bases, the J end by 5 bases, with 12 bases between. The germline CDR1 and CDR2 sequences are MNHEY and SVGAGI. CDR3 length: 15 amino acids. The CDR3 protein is CASSYGPERTGELFF. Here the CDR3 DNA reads TGTGCCAGCAGTTACGGGCCAGAAAGGACCGGGGAGCTGTTTTTT.

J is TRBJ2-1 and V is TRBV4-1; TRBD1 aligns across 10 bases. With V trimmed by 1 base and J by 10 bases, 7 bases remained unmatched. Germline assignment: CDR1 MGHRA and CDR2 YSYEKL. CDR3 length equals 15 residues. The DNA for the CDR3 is TGCGCCAGCAGCCAAGTCCCGGGACAGGGGTCCGAGCAGTTCTTC. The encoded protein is CASSQVPGQGSEQFF.

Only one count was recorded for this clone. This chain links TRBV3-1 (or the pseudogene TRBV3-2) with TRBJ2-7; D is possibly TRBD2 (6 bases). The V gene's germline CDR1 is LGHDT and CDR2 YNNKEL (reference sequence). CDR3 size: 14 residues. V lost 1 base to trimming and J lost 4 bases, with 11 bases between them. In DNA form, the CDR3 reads TGTGCCAGCAGCCAAGGACTAGTCATTTACGAGCAGTACTTC. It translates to CASSQGLVIYEQYF.

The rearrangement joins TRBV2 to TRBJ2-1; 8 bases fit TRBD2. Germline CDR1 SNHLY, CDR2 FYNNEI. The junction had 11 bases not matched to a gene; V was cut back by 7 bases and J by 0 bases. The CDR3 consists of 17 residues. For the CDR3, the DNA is TGTGCCAGCAAGGTCAGGCCGGGGGGGAGCTCCTACAATGAGCAGTTCTTC. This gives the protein CASKVRPGGSSYNEQFF.

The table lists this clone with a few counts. In DNA, the CDR3 is TGTGCCAGTAGTATAGACAGTAACTATGGCTACACCTTC. Protein: CASSIDSNYGYTF. The chain links TRBV19 to TRBJ1-2, with D unclear. The V gene's germline CDR1 is LNHDA and CDR2 SQIVND (reference sequence). V was shortened by 0 bases and J by 1 base, with 3 bases between the two germline ends. The CDR3 sequence is 13 residues long.

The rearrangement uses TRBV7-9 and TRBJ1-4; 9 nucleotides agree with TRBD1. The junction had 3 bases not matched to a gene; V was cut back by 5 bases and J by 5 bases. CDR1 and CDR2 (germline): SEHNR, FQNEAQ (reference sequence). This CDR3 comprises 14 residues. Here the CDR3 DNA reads TGTGCCAGCAGCCCTGGACAGGGGAATGAAAAACTGTTTTTT. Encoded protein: CASSPGQGNEKLFF.

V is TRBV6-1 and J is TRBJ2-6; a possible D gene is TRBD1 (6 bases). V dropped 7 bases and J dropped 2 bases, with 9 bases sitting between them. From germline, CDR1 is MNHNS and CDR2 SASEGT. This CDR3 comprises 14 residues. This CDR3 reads CASNTGPGANVLTF. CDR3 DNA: TGTGCCAGCAATACAGGGCCTGGGGCCAACGTCCTGACTTTC.

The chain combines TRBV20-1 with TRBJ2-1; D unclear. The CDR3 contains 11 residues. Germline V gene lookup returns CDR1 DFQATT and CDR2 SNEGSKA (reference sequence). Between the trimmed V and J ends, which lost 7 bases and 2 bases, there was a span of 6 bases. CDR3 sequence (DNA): TGCAGTGGTGGCCCCTACAATGAGCAGTTCTTC. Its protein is CSGGPYNEQFF.

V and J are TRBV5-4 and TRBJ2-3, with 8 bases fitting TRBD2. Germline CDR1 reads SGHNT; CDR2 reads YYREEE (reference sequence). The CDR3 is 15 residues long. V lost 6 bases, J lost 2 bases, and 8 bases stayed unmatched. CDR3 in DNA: TGTGCCAGCAATCGGGGGGGGCCCTTCACAGATACGCAGTATTTT. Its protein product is CASNRGGPFTDTQYF.

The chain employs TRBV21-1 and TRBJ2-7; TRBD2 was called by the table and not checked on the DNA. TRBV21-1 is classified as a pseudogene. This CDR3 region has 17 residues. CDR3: CASSKRPLAGGSYEQYF. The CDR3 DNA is TGTGCCAGCAGCAAAAGGCCACTAGCGGGAGGTTCCTACGAGCAGTACTTC.

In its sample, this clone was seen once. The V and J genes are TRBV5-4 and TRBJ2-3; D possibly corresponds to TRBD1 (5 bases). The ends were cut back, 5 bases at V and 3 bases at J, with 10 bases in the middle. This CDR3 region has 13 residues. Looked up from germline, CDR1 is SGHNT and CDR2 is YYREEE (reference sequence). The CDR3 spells CASRSRVTDTQYF. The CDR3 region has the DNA TGTGCCAGCAGATCCAGGGTGACAGATACGCAGTATTTT.

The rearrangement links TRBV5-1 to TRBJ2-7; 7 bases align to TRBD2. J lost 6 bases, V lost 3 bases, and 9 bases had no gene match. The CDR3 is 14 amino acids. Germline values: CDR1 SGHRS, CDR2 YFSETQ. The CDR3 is CASSSSRGGTEQYF. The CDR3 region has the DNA TGCGCCAGCAGCTCCTCCCGGGGAGGGACCGAGCAGTACTTC.

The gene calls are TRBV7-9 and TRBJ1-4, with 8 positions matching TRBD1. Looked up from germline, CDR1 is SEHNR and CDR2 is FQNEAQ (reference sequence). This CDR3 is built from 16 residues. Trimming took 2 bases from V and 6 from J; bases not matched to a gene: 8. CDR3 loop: CASSLPTGGRHEKLFF. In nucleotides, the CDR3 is TGTGCCAGCAGCTTACCCACAGGGGGACGCCATGAAAAACTGTTTTTT.

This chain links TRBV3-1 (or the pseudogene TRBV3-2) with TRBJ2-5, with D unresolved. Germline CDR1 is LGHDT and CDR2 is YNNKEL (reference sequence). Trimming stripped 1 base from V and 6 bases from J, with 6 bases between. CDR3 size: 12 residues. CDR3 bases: TGTGCCAGCAGCCAAGGAGCGAAGACCCAGTACTTC. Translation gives CASSQGAKTQYF.

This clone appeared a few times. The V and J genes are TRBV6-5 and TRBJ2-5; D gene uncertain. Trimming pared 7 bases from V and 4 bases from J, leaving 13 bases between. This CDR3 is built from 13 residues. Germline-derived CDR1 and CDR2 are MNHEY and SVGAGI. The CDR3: CASIPTLGETQYF. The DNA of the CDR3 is TGTGCCAGCATTCCGACACTGGGAGAGACCCAGTACTTC.

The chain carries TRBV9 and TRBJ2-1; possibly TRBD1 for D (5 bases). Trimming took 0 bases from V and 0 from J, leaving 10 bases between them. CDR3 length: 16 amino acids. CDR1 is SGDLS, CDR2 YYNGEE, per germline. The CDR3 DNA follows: TGTGCCAGCAGCGTAGGGGGCGAGAGCTCCTACAATGAGCAGTTCTTC. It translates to CASSVGGESSYNEQFF.

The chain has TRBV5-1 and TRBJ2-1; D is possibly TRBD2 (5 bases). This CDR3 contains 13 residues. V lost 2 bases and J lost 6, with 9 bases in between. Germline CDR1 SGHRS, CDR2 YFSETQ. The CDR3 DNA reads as TGCGCCAGCAGCTTACTAGTTAGCAATGAGCAGTTCTTC. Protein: CASSLLVSNEQFF.

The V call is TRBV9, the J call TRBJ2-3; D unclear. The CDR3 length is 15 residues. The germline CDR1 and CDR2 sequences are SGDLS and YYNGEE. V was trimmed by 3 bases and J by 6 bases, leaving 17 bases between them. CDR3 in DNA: TGTGCCAGCAGCGCAGAAGTGGTCTGGTCGGATACGCAGTATTTT. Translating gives CASSAEVVWSDTQYF.

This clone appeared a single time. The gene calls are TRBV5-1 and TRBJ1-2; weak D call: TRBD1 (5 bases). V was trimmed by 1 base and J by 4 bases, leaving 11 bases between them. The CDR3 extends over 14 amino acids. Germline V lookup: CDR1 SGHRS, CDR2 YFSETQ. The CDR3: CASSLSQGGYGYTF. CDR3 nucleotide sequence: TGCGCCAGCAGCTTGAGTCAGGGTGGCTATGGCTACACCTTC.

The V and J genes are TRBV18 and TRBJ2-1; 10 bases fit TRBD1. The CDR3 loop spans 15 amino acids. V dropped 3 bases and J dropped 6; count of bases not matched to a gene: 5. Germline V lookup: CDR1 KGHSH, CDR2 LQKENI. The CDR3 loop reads CASSPGQGQGNEQFF. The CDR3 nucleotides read TGTGCCAGCTCACCGGGACAGGGGCAGGGCAATGAGCAGTTCTTC.

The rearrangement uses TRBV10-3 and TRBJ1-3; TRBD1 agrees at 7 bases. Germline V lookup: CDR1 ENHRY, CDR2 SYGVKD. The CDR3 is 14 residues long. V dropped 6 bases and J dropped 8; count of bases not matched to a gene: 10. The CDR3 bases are TGTGCCATCAGCCCGGGACAGCCTGTTGACACCATATATTTT. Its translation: CAISPGQPVDTIYF.

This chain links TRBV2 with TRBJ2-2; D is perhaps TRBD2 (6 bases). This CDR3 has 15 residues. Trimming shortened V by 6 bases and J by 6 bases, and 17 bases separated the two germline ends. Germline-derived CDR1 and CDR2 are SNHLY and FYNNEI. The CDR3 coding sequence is TGTGCCAGCAGGACCGGCCCGGGGGTACCCGGGGAGCTGTTTTTT. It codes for CASRTGPGVPGELFF.

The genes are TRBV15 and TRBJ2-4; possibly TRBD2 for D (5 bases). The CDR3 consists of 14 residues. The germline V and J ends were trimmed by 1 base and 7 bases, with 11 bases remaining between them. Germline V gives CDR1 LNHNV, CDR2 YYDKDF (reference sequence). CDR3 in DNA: TGTGCCACCAGCAGAGTCGGACCGGGGAACATTCAGTACTTC. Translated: CATSRVGPGNIQYF.

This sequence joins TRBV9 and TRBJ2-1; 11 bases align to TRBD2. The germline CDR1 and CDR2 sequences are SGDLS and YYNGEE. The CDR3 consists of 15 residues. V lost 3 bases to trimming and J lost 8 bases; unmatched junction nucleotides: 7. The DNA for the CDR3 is TGTGCCAGCAGCGCCCTCCCGGGACTAGCGGATGAGCAGTTCTTC. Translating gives CASSALPGLADEQFF.

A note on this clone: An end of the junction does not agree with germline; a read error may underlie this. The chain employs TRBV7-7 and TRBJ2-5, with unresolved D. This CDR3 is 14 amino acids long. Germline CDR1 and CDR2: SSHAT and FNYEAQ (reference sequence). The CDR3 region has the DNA TGTGCTAGCAGCCGCGGATGGGACCAAGAGACCCAGTACTTC. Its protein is CASSRGWDQETQYF. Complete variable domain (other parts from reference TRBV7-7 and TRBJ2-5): GAGVSQSPRYKVTKRGQDVTLRCDPISSHATLYWYQQALGQGPEFLTYFNYEAQPDKSGLPSDRFSAERPEGSISTLTIQRTEQRDSAMYRCASSRGWDQETQYFGPGTRLLVL.